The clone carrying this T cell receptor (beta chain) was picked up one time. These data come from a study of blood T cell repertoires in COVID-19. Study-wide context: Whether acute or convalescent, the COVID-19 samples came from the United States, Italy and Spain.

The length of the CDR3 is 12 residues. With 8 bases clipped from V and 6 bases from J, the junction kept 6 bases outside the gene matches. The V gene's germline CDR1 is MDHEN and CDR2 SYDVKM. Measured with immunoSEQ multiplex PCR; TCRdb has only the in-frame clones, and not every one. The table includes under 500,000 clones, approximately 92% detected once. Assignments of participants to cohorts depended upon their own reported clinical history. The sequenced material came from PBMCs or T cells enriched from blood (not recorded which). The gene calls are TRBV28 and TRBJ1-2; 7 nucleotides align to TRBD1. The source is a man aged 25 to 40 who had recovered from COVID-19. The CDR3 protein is CASRTGAHGYTF. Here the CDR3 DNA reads TGTGCCAGCCGGACAGGCGCACATGGCTACACCTTC.